Shown below are 15 T cell receptor beta chains from a single sample sequenced in a study of cytomegalovirus exposure and HLA in healthy donors listed by TCRdb under 2017. Libraries were prepared through the immunoSEQ multiplex PCR assay. A mixture of 60 forward primers for TCR Vbeta segments and 13 reverse primers for TCR Jbeta segments was used in the multiplex PCR. The source is immuneACCESS, and TCRdb retained only in-frame sequences with V and J called. Part of the clones is not carried over; for the studies checked, unresolved V genes explain less than half of this, and the remainder is unexplained. The sample includes roughly 130,000 clones, with 79% observed a single time. 3% to 4% of the sample rests with the top ten. Sequencing used PBMCs. The origin of the receptors is a female donor in good health and CMV-seronegative.

This rearrangement joins TRBV6-1 to TRBJ1-2; no clear D. In germline, CDR1 is MNHNS, CDR2 SASEGT. V was shortened by 9 bases and J by 3 bases, with 17 bases between the two germline ends. The CDR3 is 14 amino acids. The CDR3: CASRPEGKDYGYTF. The DNA of the CDR3 is TGTGCCAGTAGGCCCGAGGGAAAGGACTATGGCTACACCTTC.

V gene TRBV11-2 combines with J gene TRBJ1-4; weak D call: TRBD1 (6 bases). Trimming shortened V by 4 bases and J by 10 bases, and 13 bases separated the two germline ends. Germline loops: CDR1 SGHAT, CDR2 FQNNGV. The CDR3 spans 13 residues. The CDR3 here is CASSSQGRAKLFF. CDR3 nucleotides: TGTGCCAGCAGCTCACAGGGTAGAGCAAAACTGTTTTTT.

The CDR3 region is CASSQGNSYNEQFF. CDR3 nucleotides: TGCGCCAGTTCCCAGGGGAACTCCTACAATGAGCAGTTCTTC. This chain joins TRBV5-1 and TRBJ2-1; a weak D match, TRBD1 (6 bases). The CDR3 sequence is 14 residues long. The V gene's germline CDR1 is SGHRS and CDR2 YFSETQ. V lost 8 bases and J lost 0, with 12 bases in between.

The rearrangement joins TRBV6-5 to TRBJ2-1; TRBD2 is a possible D gene (5 bases). V gave up 6 bases and J gave up 4 bases, with 16 bases separating them. In germline, CDR1 is MNHEY, CDR2 SVGAGI. This CDR3 has 15 amino acids. The CDR3 bases are TGTGCCAGCAGCAAACCGGGAAGGAGGTACAATGAGCAGTTCTTC. It encodes CASSKPGRRYNEQFF.

The chain recombines TRBV2 with TRBJ2-5, with D perhaps matching TRBD1 (6 bases). Trimming removed 7 bases from V and 6 bases from J, with 24 bases in between. The CDR3 is 16 residues long. Germline loops: CDR1 SNHLY, CDR2 FYNNEI. The DNA for the CDR3 is TGTGCCAGCATCGTGAGCCTCTACAGGGCATCACAGACCCAGTACTTC. Encoded protein: CASIVSLYRASQTQYF.

DNA for the CDR3: TGTGCCAGCAGCTTAACCGGGTCCTTCCCCTACGAGCAGTACTTC. Translation gives CASSLTGSFPYEQYF. The chain is built from TRBV7-2 and TRBJ2-7; D not resolved. V lost 2 bases and J 2 bases, leaving 13 bases between the germline ends. CDR1 is SGHTA and CDR2 is FQGNSA in the germline V gene. This CDR3 has 15 amino acids.

The chain joins TRBV6-5 to TRBJ2-3; the match to TRBD2 covers 8 bases. The CDR3 is made up of 14 amino acids. The V segment lost 6 bases and the J segment 8 bases; nucleotides outside the gene matches: 10. Germline V lookup: CDR1 MNHEY, CDR2 SVGAGI. CDR3: CASRFGGGFGTQYF. The CDR3, as DNA: TGTGCCAGCAGGTTTGGCGGGGGGTTTGGTACGCAGTATTTT.

The V and J genes are TRBV19 and TRBJ1-1, with TRBD1 as a possible D gene (6 bases). Germline V CDR1 and CDR2: LNHDA, SQIVND (reference sequence). CDR3 length equals 15 residues. The V end was cut by 3 bases, the J end by 1 base, with 12 bases between. CDR3 nucleotide sequence: TGTGCCAGTAGTATCCTTGGGGGCCCGAACACTGAAGCTTTCTTT. This translates into CASSILGGPNTEAFF.

V and J are TRBV11-2 and TRBJ2-3, with TRBD1 identical over 9 bases. The CDR3 has 16 amino acids. V dropped 4 bases and J dropped 7; count of bases not matched to a gene: 12. In germline, CDR1 is SGHAT, CDR2 FQNNGV. The CDR3 DNA reads TGTGCCAGCAGCTCCCCGGGACAGGGAGGTTTCCATACGCAGTATTTT. Translating gives CASSSPGQGGFHTQYF. The full variable domain, its missing parts supplied by reference TRBV11-2 and TRBJ2-3, is EAGVAQSPRYKIIEKRQSVAFWCNPISGHATLYWYQQILGQGPKLLIQFQNNGVVDDSQLPKDRFSAERLKGVDSTLKIQPAKLEDSAVYLCASSSPGQGGFHTQYFGPGTRLTVL.

V gene TRBV4-1 combines with J gene TRBJ2-7; 8 nucleotides align to TRBD1. The CDR3 covers 15 residues. Germline V gene data show CDR1 as MGHRA and CDR2 as YSYEKL. V trimming: 3 bases; J trimming: 0 bases; junction bases outside the gene matches: 4. The CDR3 reads CASSHDRGYSYEQYF. DNA for the CDR3: TGCGCCAGCAGCCATGACAGGGGTTACTCCTACGAGCAGTACTTC.

V and J are TRBV7-9 and TRBJ1-5; D remains ambiguous. The CDR3 extends over 13 amino acids. The V end was cut by 1 base, the J end by 7 bases, with 8 bases between. The germline CDR1 and CDR2 sequences are SEHNR and FQNEAQ (reference sequence). CDR3 residues: CASSLESRQPQHF. In DNA, the CDR3 is TGTGCCAGCAGCTTAGAGAGTCGGCAGCCCCAGCATTTT. Together with reference TRBV7-9 and TRBJ1-5, the CDR3 gives the full variable domain: DTGVSQNPRHKITKRGQNVTFRCDPISEHNRLYWYRQTLGQGPEFLTYFQNEAQLEKSRLLSDRFSAERPKGSFSTLEIQRTEQGDSAMYLCASSLESRQPQHFGDGTRLSIL.

This sequence joins TRBV6-5 and TRBJ1-1; tentative D call: TRBD1 (6 bases). Between the trimmed V and J ends, which lost 8 bases and 3 bases, there was a span of 13 bases. Per the germline V gene, CDR1 is MNHEY and CDR2 is SVGAGI. The CDR3 sequence is 13 residues long. CDR3 protein: CASLRGRDTEAFF. The DNA of the CDR3 is TGTGCCAGCCTCAGGGGCCGGGACACTGAAGCTTTCTTT.

The chain recombines TRBV27 with TRBJ2-7; the match to TRBD1 covers 7 bases. The CDR3 contains 13 residues. Germline loops: CDR1 MNHEY, CDR2 SMNVEV (reference sequence). J gave up 7 bases and V 1 base, and 4 bases lay outside the gene matches. The CDR3 DNA sequence: TGTGCCAGCAGTTTATTAGGGGGCAGAGAGCAGTACTTC. Its protein is CASSLLGGREQYF.

The rearrangement uses TRBV2 and TRBJ1-4; D gene ambiguous. This CDR3 is built from 15 residues. The germline V gene has CDR1 SNHLY and CDR2 FYNNEI. V was pared by 5 bases and J by 0 bases, with 10 bases between. The DNA of the CDR3 is TGTGCCAGCAGTCGAACCGGGGCAACTAATGAAAAACTGTTTTTT. It encodes CASSRTGATNEKLFF. The full variable domain, with the rest looked up from reference TRBV2 and TRBJ1-4, is EPEVTQTPSHQVTQMGQEVILRCVPISNHLYFYWYRQILGQKVEFLVSFYNNEISEKSEIFDDQFSVERPDGSNFTLKIRSTKLEDSAMYFCASSRTGATNEKLFFGSGTQLSVL.

This chain connects TRBV4-3 to TRBJ2-3; 8 nucleotides line up with TRBD2. With V trimmed by 0 bases and J by 5 bases, 7 bases remained unmatched. Per the germline V gene, CDR1 is LGHNA and CDR2 is YSLEER. The CDR3 runs 16 residues. In nucleotides, the CDR3 is TGCGCCAGCAGCCAAGATCTTATCGGGGGGGGAGATACGCAGTATTTT. Encoded protein: CASSQDLIGGGDTQYF.